The sequence of this TCR beta chain was determined in a study of CD8+ T cells in alopecia areata. Background on the study: Treated patients were dosed with oral tofacitinib, taking 5 to 10 mg twice daily. Patients took tofacitinib for 6 to 18 months, followed by 6 drug-free months. Study-wide results and limits: In lesional scalp, particularly from alopecia totalis/universalis, clonality was higher than in normal scalp.

Germline V gene data show CDR1 as MNHEY and CDR2 as SMNVEV (reference sequence). The CDR3 spans 13 residues. Trimming cost V 3 bases and J 1 base, with 4 bases left between them. Alopecia areata patients provided lesional scalp punch biopsies and peripheral blood. Following extraction, RNA underwent reverse transcription to cDNA, which served as the sequencing template. Clones were read by immunoSEQ multiplex PCR, and TCRdb kept only the in-frame ones, dropping some. The sample contains some 170,000 clones, about 72% of which appear only once. This clone appeared a few times. The antigen is undetermined.

Sample: CD8+ T cells sorted from blood, taken at week 0. The chain recombines TRBV27 with TRBJ1-5; unclear D gene. The sequence was obtained from a human donor with alopecia areata. In nucleotides, the CDR3 is TGTGCCAGCAGTTTGATGAGCAATCAGCCCCAGCATTTT. Encoded protein: CASSLMSNQPQHF.